The next 22 T cell receptor beta chains were all read from a single sample in a study of OX40 agonist ivuxolimab in advanced cancers. TCRdb's copy holds only in-frame clones and misses some; the assay was immunoSEQ multiplex PCR. The sample comprises 90,000 or so clones, around 90% of which are singletons, and about 0.81% rests with the top ten. This sample comprised CD4+ or CD8+ T cells sorted from blood, obtained in a trial of the OX40 agonist ivuxolimab. The receptors stem from an adult with an advanced solid tumor such as melanoma, head and neck, liver or kidney cancer.

This clone was recorded a few times. J is TRBJ1-1 and V is TRBV11-3; the D gene is possibly TRBD1 (6 bases). This CDR3 spans 15 amino acids. Germline values: CDR1 SGHNT, CDR2 YENEEA. V lost 5 bases and J lost 1, with 14 bases in between. The CDR3 nucleotides are TGTGCCAGCAGCCAACAGGGTCAAAGGAACACTGAAGCTTTCTTT. Translation: CASSQQGQRNTEAFF.

The chain links TRBV6-6 to TRBJ1-3, with a tentative D call TRBD1 (6 bases). CDR3 length: 11 residues. V dropped 6 bases and J dropped 8 bases, with 8 bases sitting between them. Germline CDR1 MNHNY, CDR2 SVGAGI (reference sequence). This CDR3 reads CASRDRHTIYF. The DNA of the CDR3 is TGTGCCAGCAGGGACAGACACACCATATATTTT.

This chain connects TRBV30 to TRBJ1-6; weak D call: TRBD1 (5 bases). The CDR3 contains 14 residues. Trimming stripped 3 bases from V and 7 bases from J, with 13 bases between. Germline lookup yields CDR1 GTSNPN and CDR2 SVGIG (reference sequence). CDR3 residues: CAWSRGELNSPLHF. Written as DNA, the CDR3 is TGTGCCTGGAGCCGGGGGGAATTGAATTCACCCCTCCACTTT.

The chain employs TRBV18 and TRBJ1-1, with TRBD1 as a possible D gene (5 bases). The CDR3 covers 15 residues. The germline CDR1 and CDR2 sequences are KGHSH and LQKENI. The ends were cut back, 2 bases at V and 1 base at J, with 11 bases in the middle. The CDR3 nucleotides read TGTGCCAGCTCACCAGTCCGAGGGGAGAACACTGAAGCTTTCTTT. Amino acid sequence: CASSPVRGENTEAFF.

This sequence joins TRBV14 and TRBJ2-5; D gene ambiguous. V was trimmed by 1 base and J by 2 bases, leaving 14 bases between them. Germline loops: CDR1 SGHDN, CDR2 FVKESK. The CDR3 totals 16 residues. CDR3 coding DNA: TGTGCCAGCAGCCAAGTTCTGGTGGGTAGACAAGAGACCCAGTACTTC. Amino acids: CASSQVLVGRQETQYF.

As DNA, the CDR3 is TGCAGCGTTGGGGGGCAGGTCGCGAACACCGGGGAGCTGTTTTTT. Protein: CSVGGQVANTGELFF. V usage is TRBV29-1 and J usage is TRBJ2-2, with TRBD1 as a possible D gene (6 bases). Trimming stripped 4 bases from V and 0 bases from J, with 12 bases between. This CDR3 contains 15 residues. From germline, CDR1 is SQVTM and CDR2 ANQGSEA.

This chain connects TRBV5-4 to TRBJ2-7; D perhaps matches TRBD1 (6 bases). CDR1 and CDR2 from the germline V gene are SGHNT and YYREEE (reference sequence). The CDR3 has 14 amino acids. V shed 0 bases and J shed 9 bases, with 16 bases lying between them. The CDR3 DNA reads TGTGCCAGCAGCTTGGATCCCGGACAGCCATCGCAGTACTTC. Its protein is CASSLDPGQPSQYF.

This clone showed up just once. The V and J genes are TRBV7-9 and TRBJ1-1; 8 nucleotides align to TRBD1. The CDR3 is 15 residues long. The germline gives CDR1 SEHNR, CDR2 FQNEAQ (reference sequence). J was trimmed by 0 bases and V by 5 bases; bases with no gene match: 5. Written as DNA, the CDR3 is TGTGCCAGCAGCCTCCGGACAGGGATGAACACTGAAGCTTTCTTT. Amino acid sequence: CASSLRTGMNTEAFF.

The gene calls are TRBV28 and TRBJ2-3, with D maybe TRBD2 (6 bases). This CDR3 has 17 amino acids. The germline V and J ends were trimmed by 2 bases and 2 bases, with 17 bases remaining between them. Looked up from germline, CDR1 is MDHEN and CDR2 is SYDVKM. CDR3 in amino acids: CASSLVYMAGTTDTQYF. Written as DNA, the CDR3 is TGTGCCAGCAGTTTAGTTTATATGGCGGGGACCACAGATACGCAGTATTTT.

The V gene is TRBV19, the J gene TRBJ1-6; D perhaps matches TRBD1 (5 bases). Trimming took 5 bases from V and 4 from J, leaving 15 bases between them. This CDR3 has 16 residues. The germline V gene encodes CDR1 LNHDA and CDR2 SQIVND (reference sequence). CDR3 DNA: TGTGCCAGTAGTGAACCCGACAGACCTTATAATTCACCCCTCCACTTT. Its translation is CASSEPDRPYNSPLHF.

The chain couples TRBV7-3 to TRBJ2-1; D possibly corresponds to TRBD1 (6 bases). Trimming pared 5 bases from V and 11 bases from J, leaving 13 bases between. The length of the CDR3 is 12 residues. Germline loops: CDR1 SGHTA, CDR2 FQGTGA. The CDR3 is CASSLKTGKQFF. The CDR3 DNA reads as TGTGCCAGCAGCCTCAAGACAGGCAAGCAGTTCTTC.

The rearrangement uses TRBV4-3 and TRBJ1-1, with TRBD1 matching 10 bases. CDR1 LGHNA and CDR2 YSLEER come from the germline V gene. The CDR3 contains 12 residues. Trimming at V came to 5 bases and at J to 7 bases, leaving 1 base not matched to a gene. The CDR3 coding sequence is TGCGCCAGCAGCAGGGACAGGGGTGAAGCTTTCTTT. It translates to CASSRDRGEAFF.

CDR3 DNA: TGTGCCAGCAGTTTCGGACGGCGCGGGTACGAGCAGTACTTC. Amino acids: CASSFGRRGYEQYF. This rearrangement joins TRBV28 to TRBJ2-7, with a tentative D call TRBD2 (5 bases). This CDR3 has 14 amino acids. Trimming took off 3 bases at V and 4 bases at J, with 13 bases between the two ends. Germline V gives CDR1 MDHEN, CDR2 SYDVKM.

The chain carries TRBV11-2 and TRBJ2-5, with D possibly matching TRBD1 (6 bases). The CDR3 loop spans 16 amino acids. CDR1 is SGHAT, CDR2 FQNNGV, per germline. Trimming took 5 bases from V and 4 from J, leaving 20 bases between them. The CDR3 region has the DNA TGTGCCAGCAGCCCCATCGTGGGCAGGGGCTTAGAGACCCAGTACTTC. Its translation is CASSPIVGRGLETQYF.

CDR3 bases: TGTGCCAGCAGCTTAGATAGCGGGATCTACGAGCAGTACTTC. This codes for CASSLDSGIYEQYF. The J gene is TRBJ2-7, the V gene TRBV7-8, with 8 bases aligning to TRBD2. V was pared by 1 base and J by 3 bases, with 2 bases of the junction left unmatched. Looked up from germline, CDR1 is SGHVS and CDR2 is FQNEAQ. The CDR3 consists of 14 residues.

The rearrangement joins TRBV28 to TRBJ2-3; unclear D gene. Germline values: CDR1 MDHEN, CDR2 SYDVKM. V lost 3 bases and J 0 bases, leaving 10 bases between the germline ends. The CDR3 contains 15 residues. CDR3 sequence (DNA): TGTGCCAGCAGTTTTAGGTCACCTAGCACAGATACGCAGTATTTT. This translates into CASSFRSPSTDTQYF.

This chain joins TRBV5-6 and TRBJ2-5, with D perhaps TRBD2 (6 bases). The CDR3 contains 16 residues. Trimming removed 2 bases from V and 3 bases from J, with 17 bases in between. Germline lookup yields CDR1 SGHDT and CDR2 YYEEEE. This chain's CDR3 is CASSLEVSSVKETQYF. Written as DNA, the CDR3 is TGTGCCAGCAGCTTAGAGGTGTCTAGCGTAAAAGAGACCCAGTACTTC. Full variable domain (remainder filled in from reference TRBV5-6 and TRBJ2-5): DAGVTQSPTHLIKTRGQQVTLRCSPKSGHDTVSWYQQALGQGPQFIFQYYEEEERQRGNFPDRFSGHQFPNYSSELNVNALLLGDSALYLCASSLEVSSVKETQYFGPGTRLLVL.

This clone was recorded a few times. The rearrangement links TRBV4-1 to TRBJ1-5; D possibly corresponds to TRBD1 (5 bases). Germline-derived CDR1 and CDR2 are MGHRA and YSYEKL. Trimming took off 3 bases at V and 5 bases at J, with 17 bases between the two ends. There are 16 residues in the CDR3. CDR3 DNA: TGCGCCAGCAGCCAGACCCGAAGGGACGGTGATCAGCCCCAGCATTTT. Protein sequence: CASSQTRRDGDQPQHF.

This clone showed up just once. The chain is built from TRBV7-9 and TRBJ1-5; D unresolved. Germline assignment: CDR1 SEHNR and CDR2 FQNEAQ (reference sequence). V was cut by 1 base and J by 2 bases, with 18 bases left in between. The CDR3 is 18 amino acids. In DNA, the CDR3 is TGTGCCAGCAGCTTAGGGAGTGGAGAGTGGATGGGCAATCAGCCCCAGCATTTT. Translation gives CASSLGSGEWMGNQPQHF.

The chain has TRBV30 and TRBJ1-1; TRBD1 agrees at 10 bases. Germline CDR1 and CDR2: GTSNPN and SVGIG (reference sequence). The CDR3 sequence is 14 residues long. V lost 0 bases and J lost 10; bases outside the gene matches: 8. CDR3 coding DNA: TGTGCCTGGAGTGTTCGACAGGGGGCATTTGGAGCTTTCTTT. Translated: CAWSVRQGAFGAFF. The entire variable domain, with the rest obtained from reference TRBV30 and TRBJ1-1, is as follows: SQTIHQWPATLVQPVGSPLSLECTVEGTSNPNLYWYRQAAGRGLQLLFYSVGIGQISSEVPQNLSASRPQDRQFILSSKKLLLSDSGFYLCAWSVRQGAFGAFFGQGTRLTVV.

This clone showed up just once. V gene TRBV7-2 combines with J gene TRBJ2-7; 9 nucleotides align to TRBD2. This CDR3 comprises 15 residues. V was clipped by 2 bases and J by 3 bases; unmatched bases: 5. CDR1 is SGHTA, CDR2 FQGNSA, per germline. The CDR3 sequence is CASSLKAGGHYEQYF. DNA for the CDR3: TGTGCCAGCAGCTTAAAAGCGGGAGGACACTACGAGCAGTACTTC.

The chain couples TRBV18 to TRBJ2-3; TRBD1 aligns across 7 bases. V lost 3 bases and J lost 4; bases outside the gene matches: 4. Germline-derived CDR1 and CDR2 are KGHSH and LQKENI. The CDR3 is 14 residues long. CDR3 coding DNA: TGTGCCAGCTCACCCGACAGGGTCGCAGATACGCAGTATTTT. This codes for CASSPDRVADTQYF.